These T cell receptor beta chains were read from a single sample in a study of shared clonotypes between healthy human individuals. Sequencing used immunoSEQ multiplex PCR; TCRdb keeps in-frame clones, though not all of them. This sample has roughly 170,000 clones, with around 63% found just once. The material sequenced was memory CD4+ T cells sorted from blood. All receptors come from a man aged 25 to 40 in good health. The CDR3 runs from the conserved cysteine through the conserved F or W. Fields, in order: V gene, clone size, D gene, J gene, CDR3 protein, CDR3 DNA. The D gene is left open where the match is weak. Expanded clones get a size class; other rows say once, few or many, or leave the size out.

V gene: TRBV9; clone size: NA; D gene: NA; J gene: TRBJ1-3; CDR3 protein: CASSVDVEAGNTIYF; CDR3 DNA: TGTGCCAGCAGCGTAGACGTGGAAGCTGGAAACACCATATATTTT
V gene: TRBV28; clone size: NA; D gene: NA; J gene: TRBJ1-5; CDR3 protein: CASRATGTTQPQHF; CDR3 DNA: TGTGCCAGCAGGGCTACTGGGACAACTCAGCCCCAGCATTTT
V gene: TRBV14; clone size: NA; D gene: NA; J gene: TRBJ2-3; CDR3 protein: CASSQNRDTQYF; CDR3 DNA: TGTGCCAGCAGCCAAAATCGGGATACGCAGTATTTT
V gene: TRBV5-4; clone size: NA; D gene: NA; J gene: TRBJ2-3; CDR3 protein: CASSLGARADTQYF; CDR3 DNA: TGTGCCAGCAGCTTGGGTGCGCGAGCGGATACGCAGTATTTT
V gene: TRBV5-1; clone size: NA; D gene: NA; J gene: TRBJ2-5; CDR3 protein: CASSLATAGDIETQYF; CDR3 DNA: TGCGCCAGCAGCTTGGCCACGGCAGGGGATATAGAGACCCAGTACTTC
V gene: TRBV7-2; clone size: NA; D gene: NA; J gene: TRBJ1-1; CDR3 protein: CASSLLRSRGVNTEAFF; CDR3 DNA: TGTGCCAGCAGCCTCCTACGCTCCCGTGGGGTGAACACTGAAGCTTTCTTT
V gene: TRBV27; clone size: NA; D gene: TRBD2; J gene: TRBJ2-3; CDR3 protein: CASSKLAGDTDTQYF; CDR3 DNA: TGTGCCAGCAGTAAGCTAGCGGGGGACACAGATACGCAGTATTTT
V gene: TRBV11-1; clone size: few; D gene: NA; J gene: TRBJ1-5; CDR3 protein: CASSRNSNQPQHF; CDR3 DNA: TGTGCCAGCAGCCGAAATAGCAATCAGCCCCAGCATTTT
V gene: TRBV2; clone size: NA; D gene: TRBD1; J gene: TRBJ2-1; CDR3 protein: CASSQSDRGVDEQFF; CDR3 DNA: TGTGCCAGCAGTCAATCGGACAGGGGCGTCGATGAGCAGTTCTTC
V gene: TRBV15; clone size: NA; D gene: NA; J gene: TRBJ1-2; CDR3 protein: CATSRPSVEANYGYTF; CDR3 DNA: TGTGCCACCAGCAGACCGTCAGTCGAAGCTAACTATGGCTACACCTTC
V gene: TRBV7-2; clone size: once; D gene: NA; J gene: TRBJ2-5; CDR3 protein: CASSKYQETQYF; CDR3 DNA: TGTGCCAGCAGCAAGTACCAAGAGACCCAGTACTTC
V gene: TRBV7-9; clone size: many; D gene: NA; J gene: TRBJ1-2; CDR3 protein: CASSLAAAHSGYTF; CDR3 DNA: TGTGCCAGCAGCTTAGCGGCAGCGCACAGTGGCTACACCTTC
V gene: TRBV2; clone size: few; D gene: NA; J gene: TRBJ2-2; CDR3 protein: CASSAVRVNTGELFF; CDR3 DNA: TGTGCCAGCAGTGCTGTCCGGGTGAACACCGGGGAGCTGTTTTTT
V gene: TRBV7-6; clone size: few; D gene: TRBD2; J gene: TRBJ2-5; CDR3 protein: CASSLVPSGSPETQYF; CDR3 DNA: TGTGCCAGCAGCTTAGTCCCTAGCGGGAGTCCCGAGACCCAGTACTTC
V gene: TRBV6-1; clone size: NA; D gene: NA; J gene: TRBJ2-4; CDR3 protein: CASSEVRQRRYF; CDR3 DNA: TGTGCCAGCAGTGAAGTCCGACAGCGCAGGTACTTC
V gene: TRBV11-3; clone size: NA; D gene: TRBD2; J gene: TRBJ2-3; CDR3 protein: CASSLLAGPTDTQYF; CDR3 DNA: TGTGCCAGCAGCTTACTAGCGGGCCCCACAGATACGCAGTATTTT
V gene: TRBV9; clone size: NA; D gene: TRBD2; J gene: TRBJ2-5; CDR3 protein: CASSAFGTSGSSVSFETQYF; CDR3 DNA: TGTGCCAGCAGCGCTTTCGGGACTAGCGGGAGCTCCGTGAGCTTCGAGACCCAGTACTTC
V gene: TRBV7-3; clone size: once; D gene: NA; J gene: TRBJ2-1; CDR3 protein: CASSLTSNEQFF; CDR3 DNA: TGTGCCAGCAGCTTAACGAGCAATGAGCAGTTCTTC
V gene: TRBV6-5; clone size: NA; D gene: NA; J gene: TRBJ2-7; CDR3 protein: CASSPDLHEQYF; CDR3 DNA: TGTGCCAGCAGTCCCGACCTCCACGAGCAGTACTTC
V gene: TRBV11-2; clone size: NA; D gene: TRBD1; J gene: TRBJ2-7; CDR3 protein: CASSSHRGSTYEQYF; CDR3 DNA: TGTGCCAGCAGCTCGCACAGGGGTTCTACCTACGAGCAGTACTTC
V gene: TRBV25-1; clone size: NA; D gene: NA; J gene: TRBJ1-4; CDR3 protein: CASSWADEKLFF; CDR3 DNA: TGTGCCAGCAGCTGGGCGGATGAAAAACTGTTTTTT
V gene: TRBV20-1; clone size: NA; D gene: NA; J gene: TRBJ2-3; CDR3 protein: CSAPVTDTQYF; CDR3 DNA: TGCAGTGCCCCAGTCACAGATACGCAGTATTTT
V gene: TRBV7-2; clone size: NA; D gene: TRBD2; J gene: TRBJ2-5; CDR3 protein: CASSLGRQETQYF; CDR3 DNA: TGTGCCAGCAGCCTCGGGAGGCAGGAGACCCAGTACTTC
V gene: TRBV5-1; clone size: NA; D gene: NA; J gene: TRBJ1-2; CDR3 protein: CASSLGQGLGGYTF; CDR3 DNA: TGCGCCAGCAGCTTGGGGCAGGGGTTGGGCGGCTACACCTTC
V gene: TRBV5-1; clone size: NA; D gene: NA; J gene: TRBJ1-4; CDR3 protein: CASREGTNEKLFF; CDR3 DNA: TGCGCCAGCAGAGAGGGCACTAATGAAAAACTGTTTTTT
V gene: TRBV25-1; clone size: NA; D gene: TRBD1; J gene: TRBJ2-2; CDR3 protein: CASSFDRVTNTGELFF; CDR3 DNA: TGTGCCAGCAGTTTTGACAGGGTGACGAACACCGGGGAGCTGTTTTTT
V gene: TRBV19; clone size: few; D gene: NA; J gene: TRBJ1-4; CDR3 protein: CASSSQAPTNEKLFF; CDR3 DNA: TGTGCCAGTAGTTCACAGGCGCCAACTAATGAAAAACTGTTTTTT
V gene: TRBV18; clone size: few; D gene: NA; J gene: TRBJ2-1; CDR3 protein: CASSLSRKNEQFF; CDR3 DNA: TGTGCCAGCTCACTATCGAGAAAAAATGAGCAGTTCTTC
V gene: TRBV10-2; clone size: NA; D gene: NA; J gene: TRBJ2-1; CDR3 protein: CASSESRPNEQFF; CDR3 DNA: TGCGCCAGCAGTGAGTCTCGGCCCAATGAGCAGTTCTTC
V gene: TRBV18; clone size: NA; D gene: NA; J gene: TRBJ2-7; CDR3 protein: CASSPLPGTYEQYF; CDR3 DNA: TGTGCCAGCTCACCACTGCCAGGGACCTACGAGCAGTACTTC
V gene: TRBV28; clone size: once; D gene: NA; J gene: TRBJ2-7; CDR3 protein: CASSLLRLSGEQYF; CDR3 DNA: TGTGCCAGCAGTTTACTAAGACTGTCGGGCGAGCAGTACTTC
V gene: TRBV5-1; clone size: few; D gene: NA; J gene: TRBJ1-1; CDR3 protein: CASSDNSNTEAFF; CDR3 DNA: TGCGCCAGCAGTGATAACTCGAACACTGAAGCTTTCTTT
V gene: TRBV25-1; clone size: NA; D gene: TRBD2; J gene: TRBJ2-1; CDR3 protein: CASSEFGLAGAYEQFF; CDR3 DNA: TGTGCCAGCAGTGAATTCGGCCTAGCGGGAGCCTATGAGCAGTTCTTC
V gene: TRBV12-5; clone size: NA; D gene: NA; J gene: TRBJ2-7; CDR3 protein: CASGLTPMGHPSYEQYF; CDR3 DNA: TGTGCTAGTGGTTTGACTCCCATGGGACACCCCTCCTACGAGCAGTACTTC
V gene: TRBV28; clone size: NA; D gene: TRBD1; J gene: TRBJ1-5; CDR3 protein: CASSLLDRVGQPQHF; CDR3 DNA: TGTGCCAGCAGTTTATTAGACAGGGTTGGTCAGCCCCAGCATTTT
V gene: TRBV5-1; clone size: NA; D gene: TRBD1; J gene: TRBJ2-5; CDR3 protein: CASSLANDREETQYF; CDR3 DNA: TGCGCCAGCAGCTTGGCCAATGACAGGGAAGAGACCCAGTACTTC
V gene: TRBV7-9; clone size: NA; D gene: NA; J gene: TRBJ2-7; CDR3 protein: CASSWAGGGLTSGEQYF; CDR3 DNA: TGTGCCAGCAGCTGGGCGGGCGGAGGCTTGACCTCTGGCGAGCAGTACTTC
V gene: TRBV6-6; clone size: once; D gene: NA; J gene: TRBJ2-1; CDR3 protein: CATLPGAYNEQFF; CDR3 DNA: TGTGCCACCCTTCCTGGAGCCTACAATGAGCAGTTCTTC
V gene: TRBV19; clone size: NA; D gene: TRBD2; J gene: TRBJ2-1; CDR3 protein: CASRPSPGLAGVGYEQFF; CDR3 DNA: TGTGCCAGTAGACCCTCTCCCGGGTTAGCGGGAGTAGGCTATGAGCAGTTCTTC
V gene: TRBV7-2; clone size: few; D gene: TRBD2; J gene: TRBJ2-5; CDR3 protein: CASSLASVAGVIQYF; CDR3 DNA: TGTGCCAGCAGCTTAGCGTCAGTAGCGGGAGTCATCCAGTACTTC